This T cell receptor beta chain was profiled in a study of T-cell memory formation after mild COVID-19. Study summary: There were largely donor-specific TCR clusters.

This clonotype was picked up a small number of times. Constant-segment primers and 5'RACE yielded cDNA libraries for TCR alpha and TCR beta, each carrying sample barcodes and UMIs. TCRdb re-analysed the 5' RACE reads in MiXCR, keeping a single row per CDR3 protein. The profile shows roughly 350,000 distinct CDR3 sequences, roughly 15% of them singletons. Between the trimmed V and J ends, which lost 6 bases and 0 bases, there was a span of 15 bases. Germline assignment: CDR1 MDHEN and CDR2 SYDVKM. This CDR3 has 15 amino acids. The clonotype comes from a man aged 18 to 29 who had mild COVID-19 (a few samples of this study predate the infection). Cell type and time point are not known. Material for sequencing was PBMCs or a T cell subset sorted from them (not recorded which). The chain recombines TRBV28 with TRBJ2-7, with D uncertain. The CDR3 nucleotides read TGTGCCAGCAGCCCCCCCCAGCCTAGCTCCTACGAGCAGTACGTC. Translation gives CASSPPQPSSYEQYV.